The present T cell receptor (beta chain) was sequenced within a study of CD8 T cells in Susac syndrome. General study findings and limits: The study's TCR sequencing and HLA analysis covered a relatively small number of individuals, and the study acknowledged this.

RNA in amounts of about 0.5 to 1 ug was reverse transcribed with random hexamers. The authors amplified TCR beta CDR3 across 54 Vbeta and 13 Jbeta using immunoSEQ multiplex PCR. MiXCR was run by TCRdb on the immunoSEQ multiplex PCR reads, yielding one entry per CDR3 protein. Of around 130,000 distinct CDR3 sequences listed, 85% to 95% are singletons. Of note for this clonotype: Its antigen is not identified.

In the multiple sclerosis control group, patients were treatment-naive and had stable or active relapsing-remitting disease. Bulk CD8+ and CD4+ cells came from magnetic negative isolation; CD8+ TEMRA by FACS. The TCR originated in a human donor with multiple sclerosis. The sample consisted of CD4+ T cells from PBMCs.

The CDR3 DNA follows: TGCAGCGTCTCCGGGACTAGCTCCACAGATACGCAGTATTTT. Translated, it gives CSVSGTSSTDTQYF. The chain has TRBV29-1 and TRBJ2-3, with 9 nucleotides matching TRBD2. CDR1 and CDR2 from the germline V gene are SQVTM and ANQGSEA. The trim removed 6 bases at V and 2 bases at J, leaving 6 bases unmatched. CDR3 size: 14 residues.